Shown below are 17 T cell receptor beta chains from a single sample sequenced in a study of tissue T cells after allogeneic stem cell transplantation. TCRdb's table, derived via immunoSEQ multiplex PCR, lists solely in-frame clones and lacks some. The sample lists about 48,000 clones, around 73% occurring once. Input material: sorted cells pooled from one or two spleens. The receptors were sampled from a pool of C57BL/6 mice in good health.

This clone turned up a few times. The gene names here belong to mouse. The read terminates 1 residue before the CDR3 end, so the remaining end is supplied by the germline J gene. Other DNA sequences in the same sample also yield this CDR3. V and J are TRBV13-2 and TRBJ2-7, with 8 nucleotides matching TRBD2. Trimming removed 1 base from V and 4 bases from J; junction bases left unmatched: 4. Looked up from germline, CDR1 is NNHNN and CDR2 is SYGAGS (reference sequence). The length of the CDR3 is 14 residues. The CDR3 protein is CASGDSLGGYEQYF. CDR3 DNA, as far as it was read: TGTGCCAGCGGTGATTCGCTGGGGGGATATGAACAGTAC.

Worth noting for this clone: Gene labels here are mouse ones. The read gets to within 1 residue of the CDR3 end, and the germline J gene fills in the rest. The chain employs TRBV16 and TRBJ1-2; possibly TRBD1 for D (5 bases). Trimming stripped 4 bases from V and 4 bases from J, with 10 bases between. Per the germline V gene, CDR1 is SGHSA and CDR2 is FRNQAP. CDR3 size: 13 residues. The sequenced part of the CDR3 DNA is TGTGCAAGCAGCTCCGACAGTTTCTCCGACTACACC. This gives the protein CASSSDSFSDYT. The whole CDR3 is CASSSDSFSDYTF.

As for this clone: The germline and genes are mouse ones. The CDR3 goes on 1 residue after the read ends, and that part is filled in from the germline J gene. The V gene is TRBV16, the J gene TRBJ2-5, with 8 bases lining up with TRBD2. The CDR3 length is 15 residues. Germline CDR1 reads SGHSA; CDR2 reads FRNQAP. With 5 bases clipped from V and 0 bases from J, the junction kept 4 bases outside the gene matches. The DNA read from the CDR3 is TGTGCAAGCAGCCCCTGGGGGGTTAACCAAGACACCCAGTAC. This translates into CASSPWGVNQDTQY. The full CDR3 is CASSPWGVNQDTQYF.

Turning to this clone: Genes here carry mouse names. The CDR3 end lies 1 residue beyond the end of the read and is filled in from the germline J gene. The chain uses TRBV5 and TRBJ2-7; TRBD2 aligns across 8 bases. The CDR3 length is 14 residues. From germline, CDR1 is LGHNA and CDR2 YNLKQL (reference sequence). The V segment lost 0 bases and the J segment 5 bases; nucleotides outside the gene matches: 3. The CDR3 DNA, read in part, is TGTGCCAGCAGCCAAGATAGGGGGGGGCATGAACAGTAC. Protein: CASSQDRGGHEQY. The complete CDR3 reads CASSQDRGGHEQYF.

As for this clone: Gene names denote mouse genes. The sequence runs out 1 residue before the end of the CDR3; the remainder is reconstructed from the germline J gene. The chain has TRBV1 and TRBJ1-3; no firm D call. CDR3 length: 14 amino acids. Germline values: CDR1 NSQYPW, CDR2 LRSPGD (reference sequence). The ends were cut back, 0 bases at V and 0 bases at J, with 3 bases in the middle. The sequenced CDR3 bases are TGCACCTGCAGTGCAGATGGTTCTGGAAATACGCTCTAT. Its translation is CTCSADGSGNTLY. The complete CDR3 reads CTCSADGSGNTLYF. The full variable domain, in which reference TRBV1 and TRBJ1-3 provide the parts outside the CDR3, is VTLLEQNPRWRLVPRGQAVNLRCILKNSQYPWMSWYQQDLQKQLQWLFTLRSPGDKEVKSLPGADYLATRVTDTELRLQVANMSQGRTLYCTCSADGSGNTLYFGEGSRLIVV.

Details on this clone: Gene names follow the mouse nomenclature. The observed sequence ends 1 residue before the CDR3 terminus, with the missing tail filled in from the germline J gene. The rearrangement links TRBV2 to TRBJ2-4; D gene uncertain. The germline CDR1 and CDR2 sequences are LGHNA and YSYQKL. The CDR3 covers 14 residues. With 3 bases removed from V and 0 bases from J, the gap between germline ends came to 7 bases. The CDR3 protein is CASSHENSQNTLYF. The CDR3 DNA, read in part, is TGTGCCAGCAGCCATGAAAATAGTCAAAACACCTTGTAC.

This clone was detected a few times. Mouse names are used for the genes. The read halts 1 residue ahead of the CDR3 end, with the missing end drawn from the germline J gene. The gene calls are TRBV26 and TRBJ1-3, with TRBD1 as a possible D gene (6 bases). The germline V gene has CDR1 KGHPV and CDR2 FQNQEV (reference sequence). The germline V and J ends were trimmed by 6 bases and 0 bases, with 9 bases remaining between them. This CDR3 is 14 amino acids long. The sequenced part of the CDR3 DNA is TGTGCCAGCAGCGGGACAACTTCTGGAAATACGCTCTAT. The encoded protein is CASSGTTSGNTLY. The full CDR3 protein is CASSGTTSGNTLYF.

About this clone itself: Gene names and germline refer to mouse. The read is 1 residue too short to cover the CDR3 end, so that end is filled in from the germline J gene. The V gene is TRBV19, the J gene TRBJ2-5; 7 bases map to TRBD1. The CDR3 sequence is 14 residues long. Germline CDR1 reads FNHDT; CDR2 reads SITEND (reference sequence). V dropped 1 base and J dropped 3; count of bases not matched to a gene: 2. CDR3 residues: CASSIRDSQDTQYF. CDR3 DNA (partial): TGTGCCAGCAGTATAAGGGACAGTCAAGACACCCAGTAC.

Worth noting for this clone: Gene and germline names: mouse. The CDR3 goes on 1 residue after the read ends, and that part is filled in from the germline J gene. V usage is TRBV20 and J usage is TRBJ2-4; D gene uncertain. This CDR3 has 13 amino acids. V was cut by 2 bases and J by 0 bases, with 6 bases left in between. The germline V gene has CDR1 GFQATS and CDR2 STVNSAI. The part of the CDR3 DNA that was read is TGTGGTGCTAGGTCCAATAGTCAAAACACCTTGTAC. It is translated as CGARSNSQNTLY. The whole CDR3 region reads CGARSNSQNTLYF.

Comment on this clone: The gene names here belong to mouse. The CDR3 end lies 1 residue beyond the end of the read and is filled in from the germline J gene. V is TRBV3 and J is TRBJ2-2; TRBD2 matches at 11 bases. This CDR3 comprises 16 residues. Germline CDR1 and CDR2: SNHLY and FYNGKV (reference sequence). Trimming took 4 bases from V and 1 from J; bases not matched to a gene: 2. The CDR3 is CASSYDWGGNTGQLYF. Partial CDR3 DNA: TGTGCCAGCAGCTACGACTGGGGGGGAAACACCGGGCAGCTCTAC.

In this sample, this clone turned up a few times. Gene names are mouse gene names. The CDR3 end falls 1 residue outside the read, so it is completed with the germline J gene. The chain links TRBV31 to TRBJ1-4; 9 nucleotides align to TRBD1. Germline V lookup: CDR1 GKSSPN, CDR2 SITVG. The CDR3 is made up of 14 amino acids. Unmatched junction bases numbered 2, after V lost 0 bases and J lost 6 bases. The CDR3 sequence: CAWSLDRGDERLFF. The CDR3 DNA, read in part, is TGTGCCTGGAGTCTGGACAGGGGAGACGAAAGATTATTT.

This clone has just one count. Genes and germline come from the mouse. The read finishes 1 residue shy of the CDR3 end, and the germline J gene is used to complete it. V gene TRBV26 combines with J gene TRBJ1-3, with D perhaps matching TRBD1 (6 bases). The CDR3 covers 14 residues. Per the germline V gene, CDR1 is KGHPV and CDR2 is FQNQEV (reference sequence). V lost 7 bases and J 0 bases, leaving 10 bases between the germline ends. The DNA read from the CDR3 is TGTGCCAGCAAGGGACAACCTTCTGGAAATACGCTCTAT. It is translated as CASKGQPSGNTLY. The complete CDR3 sequence is CASKGQPSGNTLYF.

Remarks on this clone: The gene names given are mouse names. The read ends 1 residue shy of where the CDR3 ends; the end is completed using the germline J gene. V is TRBV2 and J is TRBJ1-1, with TRBD1 matching over 7 bases. This CDR3 spans 14 amino acids. CDR1 is LGHNA and CDR2 is YSYQKL in the germline V gene. The ends lost 2 bases at V and 4 bases at J; junction bases unmatched: 4. This chain's CDR3 is CASSQSGGGTEVFF. The CDR3 DNA, read in part, is TGTGCCAGCAGCCAATCAGGGGGGGGCACAGAAGTCTTC.

This clone was counted a single time. Gene labels here are mouse ones. CDR3 DNA, as far as it was read: TGTGCCAGCAGGCGGGACAATTCCTATAATTCGCCCCTCTAC. This codes for CASRRDNSYNSPLY. The complete CDR3 sequence is CASRRDNSYNSPLYF. The gene calls are TRBV13-3 and TRBJ1-6, with D maybe TRBD1 (6 bases). The sequence runs out 1 residue before the end of the CDR3; the remainder is reconstructed from the germline J gene. TRBJ1-6 is assigned to the ORF class and has an uncertain function. The length of the CDR3 is 15 residues. Germline V gives CDR1 NNHDY, CDR2 SYVADS. Trimming stripped 5 bases from V and 0 bases from J, with 9 bases between.

Notes on this clone: These gene names are mouse names. Incomplete CDR3 DNA: TGTGCCAGCGGTGGAGAATCTGGAAATACGCTCTAT. It yields the protein CASGGESGNTLY. From start to end, the CDR3 is CASGGESGNTLYF. This chain joins TRBV13-2 and TRBJ1-3; D unresolved. Read sequence stops 1 residue before the CDR3 end, and the germline J gene provides the missing end. Trimming shortened V by 3 bases and J by 1 base, and 5 bases separated the two germline ends. This CDR3 has 13 residues. CDR1 and CDR2 from the germline V gene are NNHNN and SYGAGS (reference sequence).

This clone occurred a few times. Mouse gene names and germline throughout. CDR3 bases read: TGTGCCAGCAGTTTTCGGGACTGGGGGGATGAACAGTAC. This translates into CASSFRDWGDEQY. The full CDR3 protein is CASSFRDWGDEQYF. The gene calls are TRBV15 and TRBJ2-7; TRBD2 aligns across 12 bases. The sequenced fragment ends 1 residue before the CDR3 boundary, so the rest is inferred from the germline J gene. This CDR3 comprises 14 residues. Germline V CDR1 and CDR2: SGHND, FRSKSL. Trimming at V came to 3 bases and at J to 5 bases, leaving 2 bases not matched to a gene.

Comment on this clone: These gene names are mouse names. The read ends 1 residue before the CDR3 terminus; that terminus is restored from the germline J gene. This sequence joins TRBV5 and TRBJ1-5, with TRBD1 matching 7 bases. Trimming cost V 3 bases and J 3 bases; bases outside gene matches: 2. This CDR3 region has 14 residues. CDR1 is LGHNA and CDR2 is YNLKQL in the germline V gene (reference sequence). The CDR3 DNA, read in part, is TGTGCCAGCAGCCAGGGACAGAGCAACCAGGCTCCGCTT. Translating it yields CASSQGQSNQAPL. The whole CDR3 sequence is CASSQGQSNQAPLF.